These 5 T cell receptor beta chains came from one sample sequenced in a study of post-analysis software for immune sequencing data. The study's findings and limits: In patients, about 5 TRBV segments were more frequent than in controls, with TRBV5-6, TRBV5-1 and TRBV20-1 among them.

Researchers reported that TCR beta cDNA libraries carried unique molecular identifiers. Each CDR3 protein gets one entry after TCRdb re-called the PCR reads with MiXCR. In the table there are almost 700,000 distinct CDR3 sequences, 59% of which are singletons. These receptors' targets are unknown. The sample comprised blood. The receptors originated from a girl aged 2 to 10 with multiple sclerosis.

This clonotype has just one count. This rearrangement joins TRBV6-2 or TRBV6-3 to TRBJ2-2, with D unclear. The CDR3 loop spans 13 amino acids. The V gene lost 3 bases and the J gene lost 8 bases, with 10 bases spanning the gap. In germline, CDR1 is MNHEY, CDR2 SVGEGT. The CDR3 region has the DNA TGTGCCAGCAGTTATCTTCGGATAGGGGAGCTGTTTTTT. Translated: CASSYLRIGELFF.

This sequence joins TRBV11-2 and TRBJ2-3, with 8 nucleotides matching TRBD2. The germline V gene encodes CDR1 SGHAT and CDR2 FQNNGV. The length of the CDR3 is 15 residues. Germline trimming cut 3 bases from V and 4 bases from J; bases unmatched to any gene: 6. The CDR3 is CASSLGTRQPDTQYF. The CDR3 coding sequence is TGTGCCAGCAGCTTGGGGACTAGACAACCAGATACGCAGTATTTT. The complete variable domain, with remaining parts taken from reference TRBV11-2 and TRBJ2-3, reads EAGVAQSPRYKIIEKRQSVAFWCNPISGHATLYWYQQILGQGPKLLIQFQNNGVVDDSQLPKDRFSAERLKGVDSTLKIQPAKLEDSAVYLCASSLGTRQPDTQYFGPGTRLTVL.

The chain joins TRBV16 to TRBJ2-3, with D uncertain. Trimming left V 1 base short and J 3 bases short, with 5 bases between. The CDR3 loop spans 13 amino acids. Germline CDR1 KGHSY, CDR2 FQNENV. The CDR3 coding sequence is TGTGCCAGCAGCCAATGGGAAACAGATACGCAGTATTTT. It codes for CASSQWETDTQYF.

CDR3 in amino acids: CASERGTANEQFF. DNA of the CDR3: TGTGCCAGTGAGCGGGGGACGGCGAATGAGCAGTTCTTC. The J gene is TRBJ2-1, the V gene TRBV2; 8 nucleotides align to TRBD2. Germline V CDR1 and CDR2: SNHLY, FYNNEI. Trimming removed 9 bases from V and 7 bases from J; junction bases left unmatched: 8. The CDR3 totals 13 residues.

The count of this clonotype is one. The chain recombines TRBV5-1 with TRBJ2-3; D perhaps matches TRBD1 (6 bases). The CDR3 sequence is 16 residues long. The germline CDR1 and CDR2 sequences are SGHRS and YFSETQ. Trimming took off 1 base at V and 2 bases at J, with 14 bases between the two ends. The CDR3: CASSLLGAAATDTQYF. The CDR3 DNA follows: TGCGCCAGCAGCTTGTTGGGGGCCGCCGCCACAGATACGCAGTATTTT.